This T cell receptor beta chain was profiled in a study of T cell changes during pregnancy in multiple sclerosis. The CDR3 length is 15 residues. Germline-derived CDR1 and CDR2 are LNHDA and SQIVND (reference sequence). Germline trimming cut 0 bases from V and 6 bases from J; bases unmatched to any gene: 6. This table comes from immunoSEQ multiplex PCR, and its TCRdb copy is limited to in-frame clones, with some not included. Among about 53,000 clones listed, about nine tenths were seen once. Source: CD8+ T cells from peripheral blood mononuclear cells, taken before pregnancy. The receptor's source is a female donor with multiple sclerosis, enrolled in a pregnancy study. The chain uses TRBV19 and TRBJ1-2, with 8 bases lining up with TRBD1. In DNA form, the CDR3 reads TGTGCCAGTAGTATAGACTCGACAGGGGACGATGGCTACACCTTC. Translated: CASSIDSTGDDGYTF.